The clone carrying this TCR beta chain has a handful of counts. Antigen specificity is unknown. This sample is part of a study of T cells in Graves' hyperthyroidism and ophthalmopathy. Trimming pared 2 bases from V and 6 bases from J, leaving 7 bases between. CDR1 is SGHVS and CDR2 is FQNEAQ in the germline V gene. This CDR3 region has 13 residues. Patients were excluded for uncontrolled infection, other autoimmune disease, pregnancy or lactation. Researchers took RNA transcripts and amplified the TCR beta CDR3 regions from them. RT-PCR in the first round (using the HTBI primer set) targeted the TCR CDR3. In TCRdb, the multiplex PCR reads were re-called with MiXCR into one record per CDR3 protein. The sample carries 300,000 to 450,000 distinct CDR3 sequences, roughly 25% recorded once. Study-level findings and limits: Blood shared most expanded thyroid clonotypes above 0.001. Ophthalmopathy was separated from stable hyperthyroidism by a 13 V-J model.

This rearrangement joins TRBV7-8 to TRBJ2-2; no definite D call. The sequenced sample consisted of blood. The receptor comes from a man between 50 and 59 years old with Graves' hyperthyroidism. The CDR3 coding sequence is TGTGCCAGCAGCTTACTAGTGGCCGGGGAGCTGTTTTTT. It specifies CASSLLVAGELFF.